These T cell receptor beta chains were read from a single sample in a study of early T cells in non-severe SARS-CoV-2 infection. TCRdb re-analysed the 5' RACE reads in MiXCR, keeping a single row per CDR3 protein. The data hold roughly 92,000 distinct CDR3 sequences, with about an eighth observed a single time. Sequencing was performed on whole blood, taken at baseline. Source of these receptors: an adult who was a healthcare worker with PCR-confirmed SARS-CoV-2 infection or an uninfected control (not recorded which). The CDR3 runs from the conserved cysteine through the conserved F or W. A D gene is named only where the DNA matches it firmly. Where a row states a size, it is once, few, many or the class of an expanded clone; other rows omit it.

.	TRBV2	TRBJ1-4	many	CASHHGTHNEKLFF	TGTGCCAGCCATCACGGGACTCATAATGAAAAACTGTTTTTT
TRBD1	TRBV4-1	TRBJ2-7	many	CASSQARDRIYEQYF	TGCGCCAGCAGCCAGGCCAGGGACAGGATCTACGAGCAGTACTTC
.	TRBV20-1	TRBJ1-2	few	CSASTGNYGYTF	TGCAGTGCTAGTACAGGGAACTATGGCTACACCTTC
.	TRBV13	TRBJ2-7	.	CASSFRVVVGRDYEQYF	TGTGCCAGCAGCTTTAGAGTAGTCGTGGGCAGGGACTACGAGCAGTACTTC
.	TRBV10-3	TRBJ1-3	few	CATTGEDTIYF	TGTGCCACCACCGGGGAAGACACCATATATTTT
.	TRBV11-2	TRBJ1-1	.	CASSLSGPTEAFF	TGTGCCAGTAGCTTGTCAGGACCCACTGAAGCTTTCTTT
.	TRBV10-3	TRBJ1-3	many	CAITKGTAGNTIYF	TGTGCCATCACGAAGGGTACCGCTGGAAACACCATATATTTT
.	TRBV7-3	TRBJ1-6	.	CASSPSTGSPLHF	TGTGCCAGCAGCCCTTCCACGGGTTCACCCCTCCACTTT
.	TRBV12-3/TRBV12-4	TRBJ1-1	many	CASSLTFDRAEAFF	TGTGCCAGCAGCCTAACATTTGATCGGGCTGAAGCTTTCTTT
.	TRBV6-1	TRBJ2-1	few	CASSADRPYNEQFF	TGTGCCAGCAGTGCAGACAGACCCTACAATGAGCAGTTCTTC
.	TRBV10-1	TRBJ1-2	.	CASSEDRSYGYTF	TGCGCCAGCAGTGAGGACAGGTCCTATGGCTACACCTTC
TRBD2	TRBV2	TRBJ2-7	few	CASSAGTSGTYEQYF	TGTGCCAGCAGTGCCGGGACTAGCGGGACCTACGAGCAGTACTTC
.	TRBV7-9	TRBJ2-1	.	CASSLVPPRLPYNEQFF	TGTGCCAGCAGCTTGGTGCCCCCGCGGCTACCCTACAATGAGCAGTTCTTC
.	TRBV4-1	TRBJ2-5	few	CASSQDGVETQYF	TGCGCCAGCAGCCAAGATGGCGTGGAGACCCAGTACTTC
.	TRBV7-8	TRBJ1-4	.	CASSFLGREINEKLFF	TGTGCCAGCAGCTTTTTGGGAAGAGAGATTAATGAAAAACTGTTTTTT
.	TRBV12-3/TRBV12-4	TRBJ1-5	.	CASSLKGTGHSNQPQHF	TGTGCCAGCAGTTTAAAGGGGACCGGCCATAGCAATCAGCCCCAGCATTTT
.	TRBV12-3/TRBV12-4	TRBJ1-2	many	CASSFGNPYTF	TGTGCCAGCAGTTTCGGGAACCCCTACACCTTC
.	TRBV5-4	TRBJ2-2	.	CASSLGIWGPGELFF	TGTGCCAGCAGCTTGGGAATCTGGGGTCCCGGGGAGCTGTTTTTT
.	TRBV7-8	TRBJ1-5	.	CASSLSAHPGSNQPQHF	TGTGCCAGCAGCTTATCAGCCCACCCGGGGAGCAATCAGCCCCAGCATTTT
.	TRBV12-3/TRBV12-4	TRBJ1-3	.	CASSSGFSSGNTIYF	TGTGCCAGCAGTTCCGGCTTCAGCTCTGGAAACACCATATATTTT
TRBD2	TRBV20-1	TRBJ2-3	.	CSARAGLAGVTDTQYF	TGCAGTGCTAGAGCGGGACTAGCGGGAGTTACAGATACGCAGTATTTT
.	TRBV27	TRBJ1-1	.	CASRPLIGGTEAFF	TGTGCCAGCAGACCCCTGATCGGGGGAACTGAAGCTTTCTTT
TRBD2	TRBV11-2	TRBJ2-1	.	CASSSTGTSGRKNEQFF	TGTGCCAGCAGCTCGACCGGGACTAGCGGGAGAAAGAATGAGCAGTTCTTC
.	TRBV11-2	TRBJ2-5	.	CASSRAPRETQYF	TGTGCCAGCAGCCGCGCCCCCAGAGAGACCCAGTACTTC
.	TRBV3-1	TRBJ2-2	few	CASSQVSGGELFF	TGTGCCAGCAGCCAAGTGAGCGGCGGGGAGCTGTTTTTT
.	TRBV14	TRBJ2-7	many	CASRRDFSYEQYF	TGTGCCAGCAGGCGGGACTTCTCCTACGAGCAGTACTTC
.	TRBV10-3	TRBJ2-3	.	CAISEGLDTQYF	TGTGCCATCAGTGAAGGACTGGATACGCAGTATTTT
.	TRBV7-2	TRBJ2-1	.	CASSFSGSNYNEQFF	TGTGCCAGCAGCTTTAGCGGTTCAAACTACAATGAGCAGTTCTTC
TRBD1	TRBV30	TRBJ1-1	many	CAWSALQGAKPEVEAFF	TGTGCCTGGAGTGCCCTACAGGGGGCTAAGCCAGAGGTTGAAGCTTTCTTT
TRBD2	TRBV12-5	TRBJ2-1	.	CASARTGTSGGSSYNEQFF	TGTGCTAGTGCCCGAACCGGGACTAGCGGGGGGAGCTCCTACAATGAGCAGTTCTTC
TRBD2	TRBV6-6	TRBJ2-1	few	CASSYSLAGENNEQFF	TGTGCCAGCAGTTACTCGCTAGCGGGAGAGAACAATGAGCAGTTCTTC
.	TRBV19	TRBJ1-5	.	CASSIGYWGNQPQHF	TGTGCCAGTAGTATAGGTTATTGGGGAAATCAGCCCCAGCATTTT
.	TRBV6-5	TRBJ1-1	.	CASFSFDEAFF	TGTGCCAGCTTCAGCTTCGATGAAGCTTTCTTT
.	TRBV18	TRBJ1-6	many	CASSPREGDSPLHF	TGTGCCAGCTCACCTCGGGAGGGGGATTCACCCCTCCACTTT
TRBD1	TRBV2	TRBJ2-2	.	CASIRDSITGELFF	TGTGCCAGCATTCGGGACAGCATCACCGGGGAGCTGTTTTTT
.	TRBV20-1	TRBJ2-1	.	CSARGRQDVYNEQFF	TGCAGTGCTAGAGGTAGGCAGGACGTCTACAATGAGCAGTTCTTC
.	TRBV6-5	TRBJ1-6	few	CASSYSIGSSYNSPLHF	TGTGCCAGCAGTTACTCGATAGGGAGCTCCTATAATTCACCCCTCCACTTT
.	TRBV6-5	TRBJ1-1	few	CASSYWRGTEAFF	TGTGCCAGCAGTTACTGGAGGGGCACTGAAGCTTTCTTT
.	TRBV7-9	TRBJ2-7	.	CASSPAGPLYEQYF	TGTGCCAGCAGCCCCGCAGGGCCTCTCTACGAGCAGTACTTC
.	TRBV9	TRBJ2-7	.	CASSVGWGSSYEQYF	TGTGCCAGCAGCGTGGGTTGGGGGAGCTCCTACGAGCAGTACTTC